This T cell receptor (beta chain) appears in the sequencing data of a study of blood T cell repertoires in COVID-19. Libraries were prepared by immunoSEQ multiplex PCR; TCRdb keeps only in-frame clonotypes and omits some of them. Among 25,000 to 30,000 clones listed, about 87% were seen once. This CDR3 is 17 amino acids long. The germline V gene has CDR1 MDHEN and CDR2 SYDVKM. V shed 6 bases and J 4 bases; nucleotides not matched to a gene: 18. This TCR came from a human donor in a cohort sampled during active COVID-19. The donor label of this sample is uncertain. Specimen: peripheral blood. The rearrangement uses TRBV28 and TRBJ2-7, with 7 bases lining up with TRBD2. CDR3 in DNA: TGTGCCAGCAGCCTCCTAGGGTGGGAGGGCCGTATGTACGAGCAGTACTTC. Protein product: CASSLLGWEGRMYEQYF.